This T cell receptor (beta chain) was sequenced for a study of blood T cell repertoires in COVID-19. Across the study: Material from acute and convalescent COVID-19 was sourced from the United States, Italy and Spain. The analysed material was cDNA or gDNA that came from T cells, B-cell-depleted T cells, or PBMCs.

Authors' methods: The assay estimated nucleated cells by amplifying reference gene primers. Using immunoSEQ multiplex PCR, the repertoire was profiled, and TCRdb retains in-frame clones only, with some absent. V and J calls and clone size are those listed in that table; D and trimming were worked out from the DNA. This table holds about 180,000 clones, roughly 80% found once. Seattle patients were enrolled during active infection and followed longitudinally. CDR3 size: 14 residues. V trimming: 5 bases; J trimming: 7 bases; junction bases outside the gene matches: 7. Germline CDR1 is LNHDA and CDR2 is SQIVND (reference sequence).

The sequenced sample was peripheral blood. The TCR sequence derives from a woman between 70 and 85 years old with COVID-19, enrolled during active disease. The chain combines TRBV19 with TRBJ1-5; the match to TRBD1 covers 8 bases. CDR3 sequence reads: CASSLTGDSQPQHF. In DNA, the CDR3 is TGTGCCAGTAGTTTGACAGGGGATAGCCAGCCCCAGCATTTT.